Presented here are 4 T cell receptor beta chains from one specimen sequenced in a study of T cell repertoires in cytomegalovirus infection. TCRdb analysed the reads with MiXCR anew, one entry per CDR3 protein. The sample records about 360,000 distinct CDR3 sequences, 18% being singletons. The sequenced sample was PBMCs. Receptor source: a human donor in good health (CMV status not recorded). Some clones in this sample may be carry-over from other donors' samples.

The V gene is TRBV10-3, the J gene TRBJ2-5; 9 bases are a match to TRBD1. Germline V gene sequence: CDR1 ENHRY, CDR2 SYGVKD. The CDR3 is 14 amino acids. The V segment lost 4 bases and the J segment 5 bases; nucleotides outside the gene matches: 5. The CDR3 nucleotides read TGTGCCATCAGTGCCTCCGGGACAGGGGAGACCCAGTACTTC. It translates to CAISASGTGETQYF.

The V gene is TRBV20-1, the J gene TRBJ2-7; 10 bases match TRBD2. The CDR3 length is 15 residues. Per the germline V gene, CDR1 is DFQATT and CDR2 is SNEGSKA (reference sequence). V was pared by 0 bases and J by 0 bases, with 2 bases of the junction left unmatched. The CDR3 DNA reads as TGCAGTGCTAGAGACTGGACTAGCGGCTCCTACGAGCAGTACTTC. It codes for CSARDWTSGSYEQYF.

The chain combines TRBV4-1 with TRBJ1-1; 8 bases line up with TRBD1. V lost 3 bases to trimming and J lost 1 base; unmatched junction nucleotides: 4. CDR3 length: 15 residues. Germline V gene lookup returns CDR1 MGHRA and CDR2 YSYEKL. CDR3 sequence: CASSHEQGANTEAFF. Written as DNA, the CDR3 is TGCGCCAGCAGCCACGAGCAGGGGGCGAACACTGAAGCTTTCTTT.

The genes are TRBV27 and TRBJ2-1; TRBD1 or TRBD2 may be the D gene (5 bases each). Germline CDR1 reads MNHEY; CDR2 reads SMNVEV (reference sequence). CDR3 size: 13 residues. V was trimmed by 6 bases and J by 4 bases, leaving 10 bases between them. The CDR3 nucleotides are TGTGCCAGCAGAAAGGGACGGTACAATGAGCAGTTCTTC. Protein sequence: CASRKGRYNEQFF.